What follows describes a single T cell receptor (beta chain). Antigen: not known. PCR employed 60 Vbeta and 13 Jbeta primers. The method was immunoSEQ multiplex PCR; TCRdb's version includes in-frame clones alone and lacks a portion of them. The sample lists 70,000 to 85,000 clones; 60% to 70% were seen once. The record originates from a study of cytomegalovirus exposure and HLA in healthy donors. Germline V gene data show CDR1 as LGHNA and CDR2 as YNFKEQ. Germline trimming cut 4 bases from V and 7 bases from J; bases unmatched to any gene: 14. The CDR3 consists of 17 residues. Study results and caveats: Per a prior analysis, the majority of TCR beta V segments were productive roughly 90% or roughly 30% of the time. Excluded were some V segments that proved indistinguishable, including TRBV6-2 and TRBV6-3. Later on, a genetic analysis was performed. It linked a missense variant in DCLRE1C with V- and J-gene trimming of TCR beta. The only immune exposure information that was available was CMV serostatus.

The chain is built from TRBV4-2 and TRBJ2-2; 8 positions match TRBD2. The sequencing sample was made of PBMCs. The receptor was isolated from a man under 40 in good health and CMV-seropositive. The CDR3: CASSRGTSDISGGELFF. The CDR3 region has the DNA TGTGCCAGCAGCCGGGGGACTAGTGACATCTCGGGCGGGGAGCTGTTTTTT.